This T cell receptor beta chain comes out of a study of cytomegalovirus exposure and HLA in healthy donors. Concerning this clone: No antigen is known for it.

Trimming removed 1 base from V and 5 bases from J; junction bases left unmatched: 5. The CDR3 totals 15 residues. Germline V gives CDR1 LNHNV, CDR2 YYDKDF (reference sequence). In the PCR, 60 Vbeta and 13 Jbeta primers were used. Sequencing used immunoSEQ multiplex PCR; TCRdb keeps in-frame clones, though not all of them. The sample has some 75,000 clones. Regarding the study as a whole: TCR beta V- and J-gene trimming was later associated with a missense DCLRE1C variant.

The sequencing sample was made of PBMCs. The sequence came from a female donor in good health and CMV-seropositive. V and J are TRBV15 and TRBJ2-1, with 7 nucleotides matching TRBD1. In nucleotides, the CDR3 is TGTGCCACCAGCAGAGGGACAGGCGTGAACAATGAGCAGTTCTTC. The encoded protein is CATSRGTGVNNEQFF.